This T cell receptor (beta chain) derives from a study of blood T cell repertoires in COVID-19. Turning to the study itself: The United States, Italy and Spain were the sources of the acute and convalescent COVID-19 samples. T cells, B-cell-depleted T cells, or PBMCs provided the cDNA or gDNA that served as material.

In the authors' methods: From reference gene primer amplification, estimates of nucleated cell counts were derived. TCRdb's copy holds only in-frame clones and misses some; the assay was immunoSEQ multiplex PCR. The V and J calls and clone size are taken from that table; D and trimming were inferred from the DNA. This repertoire shows more than 300,000 clones, just over 85% found once; its top ten account for less than 11%. The study drew participants aged about 18 to 89 years from about two dozen US areas. Trimming removed 6 bases from V and 2 bases from J, with 13 bases in between. From germline, CDR1 is MDHEN and CDR2 SYDVKM. This CDR3 comprises 14 residues.

The chain links TRBV28 to TRBJ1-2, with D maybe TRBD1 (5 bases). This clonotype originated in a woman younger than 30 who had recovered from COVID-19. Sequencing was done on a sample of PBMCs or T cells enriched from blood (not recorded which). This CDR3 is CASSFGTDNYGYTF. The CDR3 nucleotides read TGTGCCAGCAGCTTCGGGACTGACAACTATGGCTACACCTTC.